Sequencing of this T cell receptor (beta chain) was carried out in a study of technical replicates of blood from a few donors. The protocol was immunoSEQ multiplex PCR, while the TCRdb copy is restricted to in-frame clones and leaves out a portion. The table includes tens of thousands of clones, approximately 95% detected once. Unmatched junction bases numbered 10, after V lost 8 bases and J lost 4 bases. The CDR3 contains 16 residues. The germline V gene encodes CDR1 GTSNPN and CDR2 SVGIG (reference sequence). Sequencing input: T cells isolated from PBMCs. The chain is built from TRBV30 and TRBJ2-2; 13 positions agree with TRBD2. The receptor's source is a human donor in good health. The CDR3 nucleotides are TGTGCCAGGGAACTAGCGGGAGGGCCCGGCACCGGGGAGCTGTTTTTT. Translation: CARELAGGPGTGELFF.